This T cell receptor beta chain originates from a study of regulatory T cells in long-lasting Graves disease (dated by TCRdb to about 2021). Regarding the research as a whole: Newly diagnosed Graves' disease patients had taken antithyroid drugs for less than 3 months. This study used TCR sequencing and RNA sequencing of peripheral blood to compare persistent Graves' disease patients against newly diagnosed Graves' disease patients. The study was registered as a clinical trial and conducted in China. A total of around 35 samples underwent TCR sequencing, from about 13 patients with persistent Graves' disease and 20 or so patients with newly diagnosed Graves' disease.

Receptor libraries were prepared by multiplex PCR. Sequenced using an Illumina HiSeq 4000. CDR3 regions were amplified by Arm-PCR with iRepertoire HTBI primers to construct TCR beta libraries. Gel purification was performed on PCR products prior to sequencing. The published analysis was carried out like this. Across samples, roughly 60 TRBV and 12 to 15 TRBJ segments were identified and used for gene usage analysis of CDR3 amino acid clonotypes. Filtered high-quality paired reads were merged into contigs using COPE and FqMerger. BLAST was used to align contigs to IMGT TRBV, TRBD and TRBJ reference genes, with CDR3 defined following IMGT. Any clonotype with a frequency above 0.1% was counted as a highly expanded clone. Repertoire diversity was measured by Shannon entropy, and V-J evenness by the Gini coefficient. Public clonotypes were defined as clonotypes shared by more than one individual. The raw public reads went through TCRdb reprocessing: fastp at Q25, MiXCR clone calling, in-frame beta chains kept. Every entry covers one CDR3 protein and lists the most common genes and DNA from its rows. The V and J calls reflect TCRdb's pipeline rather than the authors' work. The sample contains about 400,000 distinct CDR3 sequences, around 15% of them found a single time. The top ten hold around 20% of the sample.

Overall results and qualifications from the work: Sequencing and analysis were restricted to the TCR beta chain. Patients with persistent disease shared more public clonotypes (approximately 2,500) than newly diagnosed patients did (966). Lower TCR Shannon entropy and fewer highly expanded clones were observed in persistent Graves' disease patients than in newly diagnosed patients, which suggested clonal expansion. TRBV28, TRBJ1-2 and TRBJ2-5 were preferentially used in persistent disease, while TRBV20-1 and TRBJ2-1 were favored in newly diagnosed disease. The authors acknowledged the small sample size as a limitation that may reduce accuracy. The study examined only peripheral blood because the primary lesion, thyroid tissue, could not be accessed.

Note on this clonotype: It lacks a known antigen. No per-base quality is available; no much larger clone lies one base away.

CDR1 is given as DFQATT and CDR2 as SNEGSKA, both from the germline V gene (reference sequence). V is cut back by 6 bases and J by 2 bases, with 3 bases in the junction unmatched. Measured from the cysteine to the phenylalanine, the CDR3 is 13 residues long. The retained sequence is limited to the CDR3, 39 bases, with the frame set at the first base. The time point label for this specimen denotes: newly diagnosed GD, antithyroid drugs for less than 3 months. For both TCR sequencing and RNA sequencing, RNA was extracted from PBMCs using TRIzol. The diagnosis of Graves' disease followed American Thyroid Association guidelines. Patients for the study were recruited at an endocrinology department in Xi'an, China. From each patient, approximately 9 milliliters of peripheral blood was collected into an EDTA anticoagulant tube. Ficoll Paque Plus density gradient separation was used to isolate PBMCs, and no additional T cell sorting was done. An Agilent 2100 Bioanalyzer and agarose gel were used to check RNA quality, while a NanoDrop 2000 measured RNA concentration.

The same sample was also studied in work on T cells in Graves' hyperthyroidism and ophthalmopathy. As noted in the second study: A patient counted as having stable Graves' hyperthyroidism if no progression to ophthalmopathy occurred over 18 months of follow-up. Hyperthyroidism patients were newly diagnosed, had a disease duration of under 2 months, and were aged 18 to 65 years. The study excluded patients with uncontrolled infections, other autoimmune diseases, pregnancy or lactation. Diagnoses relied on clinical symptoms, serum thyroxine and TRAb, thyroid ultrasound and orbital computed tomography. The TCR CDR3 was subjected to a first round of RT-PCR using the HTBI primer set and the Qiagen OneStep RT-PCR kit. Most expanded thyroid clonotypes (frequency above 0.001) were also detected in blood, suggesting blood repertoires may reflect thyroid immune responses. In cross-validation, a model built on a 13 V-J signature told ophthalmopathy apart from stable hyperthyroidism with 85% to 90% sensitivity and about 81% specificity, and in testing the same model reached 80%/75%. In validation, progression to ophthalmopathy was predicted by the model with roughly 69% sensitivity and approximately 78% specificity, a median of 6.5 months before onset. TCR V-J signatures able to tell the groups apart were searched for in a discovery cohort of more than 90 patients, of whom 40 to 45 had Graves' ophthalmopathy and about 55 had stable Graves' hyperthyroidism. Prospective prediction of ophthalmopathy was tested in an independent validation cohort consisting of roughly 19 hyperthyroidism patients and approximately 16 patients who later progressed to ophthalmopathy. For training and testing, the roughly 100 patients in the discovery cohort were randomly divided in a 7:3 ratio. The study also compared thyroid tissue and blood T-cell repertoires from a handful of Graves' hyperthyroidism patients. Once sampling was done, hyperthyroidism patients were given methimazole at a starting dose of 30 mg daily, whereas ophthalmopathy patients were given high-dose intravenous methylprednisolone. Libraries were constructed in a second round of multiplex PCR, after which size selection and purification were performed. The libraries were sequenced on an Illumina HiSeq2000 using paired-end 100 bp reads. SOAPnuke was used to process the raw data, with reads discarded if the reads contained adapters or uncalled bases, had a mean Phred below 15, or lacked an exact constant-primer or identifier match. High-quality paired reads were merged using COPE v1.2.5, and each unique nucleotide sequence was defined as a clonotype. MiTCR v1.1 was used to align clonotypes to the IMGT TRBV, TRBD and TRBJ reference segments. The analysis included only V-J combinations with a frequency above 0.0001, which together covered more than 98% of the repertoires. The TCS score was defined as the ratio of F50 (clonal expansion) to E x V (chaos), calculated using BLOSUM62-based TCRdist between CDR3 peptides within each V-J. Welch's t-statistics and random forest reduced fewer than 600 V-J features to 13, which were used in a naive Bayes classifier (R e1071). No statistical method was used to set the sample size in advance, and investigators knew the group allocation. The paper describes TCR Vbeta CDR3 sequencing of 135 peripheral blood samples, made up of around 41 ophthalmopathy patients, some 76 hyperthyroidism patients and roughly 17 progressor patients.

This material consisted of peripheral blood mononuclear cells (PBMCs), taken at new diagnosis, from a patient treated with antithyroid drugs. The receptor's source is a woman aged 18-29 years with Graves disease. Donor details come from another sample of the same person, matched by shared clones. The chain uses TRBV20-1 and TRBJ1-2; the junction holds 10 bases that match TRBD1. The DNA sequence reads TGCAGTGCCCCGGACAGGGGGAACTATGGCTACACCTTC. Its amino acids are CSAPDRGNYGYTF.